This TCR beta chain was captured by sequencing in a study of cytomegalovirus exposure and HLA in healthy donors. Turning to the study itself: A later analysis reported the same platform for the roughly 110 validation repertoires and the roughly 700 first-cohort repertoires.

Regarding the study as a whole: It was found in a later analysis that first-cohort TCR clusters tended to co-occur in the 90 to 150 validation repertoires.

Looked up from germline, CDR1 is SQVTM and CDR2 is ANQGSEA. The CDR3 is 13 residues long. J gave up 9 bases and V 6 bases, and 6 bases lay outside the gene matches. The repertoire was sequenced with immunoSEQ multiplex PCR; TCRdb's copy has only in-frame clones and lacks some. Here the sample spans over 200,000 clones, more than 75% being singletons. This clone was detected once. Its antigen is as yet unknown. The receptor was derived from a woman under 30 in good health and CMV-seropositive. Material: PBMCs. The chain has TRBV29-1 and TRBJ2-3, with 13 bases identical to TRBD2. The chain's CDR3 is CSVGLAGRYTQYF. The CDR3 DNA follows: TGCAGCGTGGGACTAGCGGGGAGGTACACGCAGTATTTT.